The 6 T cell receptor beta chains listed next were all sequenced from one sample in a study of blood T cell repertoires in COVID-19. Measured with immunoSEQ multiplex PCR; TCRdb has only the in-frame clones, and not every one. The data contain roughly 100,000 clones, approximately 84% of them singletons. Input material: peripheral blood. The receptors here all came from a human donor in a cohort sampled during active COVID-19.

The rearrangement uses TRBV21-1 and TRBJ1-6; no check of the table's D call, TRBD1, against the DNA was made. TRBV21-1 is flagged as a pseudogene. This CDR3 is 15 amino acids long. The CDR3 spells CASSPLDRENSPLHF. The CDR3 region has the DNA TGTGCCAGCAGCCCACTGGACAGGGAAAATTCACCCCTCCACTTT.

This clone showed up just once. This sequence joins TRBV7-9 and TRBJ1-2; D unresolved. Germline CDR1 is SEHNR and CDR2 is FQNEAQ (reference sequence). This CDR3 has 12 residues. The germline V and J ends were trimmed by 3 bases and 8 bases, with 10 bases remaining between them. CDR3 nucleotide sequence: TGTGCCAGCAGCTTGACGGGAGAAGGCTACACCTTC. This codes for CASSLTGEGYTF.

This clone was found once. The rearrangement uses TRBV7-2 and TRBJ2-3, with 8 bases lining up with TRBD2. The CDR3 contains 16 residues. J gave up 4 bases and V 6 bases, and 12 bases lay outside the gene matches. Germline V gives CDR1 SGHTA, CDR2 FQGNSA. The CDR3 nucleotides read TGTGCCAGCAGACCAAAACTAGCGGCGCGGGCAGATACGCAGTATTTT. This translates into CASRPKLAARADTQYF.

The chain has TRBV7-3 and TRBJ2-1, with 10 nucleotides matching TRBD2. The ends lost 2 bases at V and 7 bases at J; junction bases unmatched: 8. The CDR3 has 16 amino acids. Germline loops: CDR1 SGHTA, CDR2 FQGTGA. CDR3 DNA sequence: TGTGCCAGCAGCTTAGGGGCTAGCGGGGGCCAGAATGAGCAGTTCTTC. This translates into CASSLGASGGQNEQFF.

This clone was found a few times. CDR3: CASSFLTGANSPLHF. CDR3 bases: TGTGCCAGCAGTTTCTTGACAGGGGCAAATTCACCCCTCCACTTT. The chain joins TRBV27 to TRBJ1-6, with TRBD1 matching over 8 bases. This CDR3 is built from 15 residues. V lost 3 bases, J lost 7 bases, and 5 bases stayed unmatched. CDR1 is MNHEY and CDR2 is SMNVEV in the germline V gene (reference sequence).

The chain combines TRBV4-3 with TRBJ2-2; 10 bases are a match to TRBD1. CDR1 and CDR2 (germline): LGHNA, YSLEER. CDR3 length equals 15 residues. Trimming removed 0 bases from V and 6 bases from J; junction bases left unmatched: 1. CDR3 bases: TGCGCCAGCAGCCAAGACGGACAGGGGGCCGGGGAGCTGTTTTTT. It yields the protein CASSQDGQGAGELFF.